This T cell receptor (beta chain) was captured in a study of cytomegalovirus exposure and HLA in healthy donors. Study overall: Earlier sequencing of about 179 million T cells yielded roughly 120 million unique TCR beta sequences. Among the approximately 400 donors who were genotyped, approximately 76% fell in the genetic ancestry cluster that is associated with self-reported Caucasian donors. General study findings and limits: An analysis was carried out at a later point. It showed that HLA-associated TCR beta chains were more clonally expanded than equally common non-associated chains. TCR beta V segments were, for the most part, productive about 87% or about 30% of the time in an earlier analysis.

As regards this clone: Its antigen is undetermined.

CDR1 LNHDA and CDR2 SQIVND come from the germline V gene (reference sequence). Trimming stripped 6 bases from V and 5 bases from J, with 17 bases between. This CDR3 is 14 amino acids long. PCR was performed using 60 Vbeta and 13 Jbeta primers. The method was immunoSEQ multiplex PCR; TCRdb's version includes in-frame clones alone and lacks a portion of them. The sample holds 170,000 or so clones, around 70% seen once. Sequencing input: PBMCs. The chain links TRBV19 to TRBJ2-7, with a weak D call TRBD1 (6 bases). The sequence derives from a male donor in good health and CMV-seronegative. CDR3 sequence: CASSAYRDRNEQYF. The DNA of the CDR3 is TGTGCCAGTAGCGCCTACAGGGATAGGAACGAGCAGTACTTC.